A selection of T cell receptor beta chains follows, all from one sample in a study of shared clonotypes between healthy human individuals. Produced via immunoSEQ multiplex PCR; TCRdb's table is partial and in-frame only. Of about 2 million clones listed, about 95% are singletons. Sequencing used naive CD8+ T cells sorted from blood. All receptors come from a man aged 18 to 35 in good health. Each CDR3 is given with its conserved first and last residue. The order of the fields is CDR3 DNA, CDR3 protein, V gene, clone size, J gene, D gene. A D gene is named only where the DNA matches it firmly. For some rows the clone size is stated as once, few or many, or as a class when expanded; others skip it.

TGTGCCAGCAGCCCCCGACTAGCGGGAGTCTATGAGCAGTTCTTC	CASSPRLAGVYEQFF	TRBV11-3	-	TRBJ2-1	TRBD2
TGTGCCAGCAGTACAGGGCATTATAGCAATCAGCCCCAGCATTTT	CASSTGHYSNQPQHF	TRBV27	-	TRBJ1-5	-
TGTGCCAGCAGCCTCCTGGCAGGGGGCATCACAGATACGCAGTATTTT	CASSLLAGGITDTQYF	TRBV7-9	-	TRBJ2-3	TRBD1
TGTGCCAGCAGTTTGAGCCCAGGGACCTTTGGTCAGCCCCAGCATTTT	CASSLSPGTFGQPQHF	TRBV27	-	TRBJ1-5	-
TGTGCCAGCAGCTTGGGTGCAGATACGCAGTATTTT	CASSLGADTQYF	TRBV5-4	-	TRBJ2-3	-
TGTGCCAGCAGCTTAAGTGGGGCAGGGGCCTTCTATAATTCACCCCTCCACTTT	CASSLSGAGAFYNSPLHF	TRBV7-6	-	TRBJ1-6	-
TGTGCCAGCAGTTTGGCGGGGGGCCCCGCGGATGAGCAGTTCTTC	CASSLAGGPADEQFF	TRBV27	-	TRBJ2-1	TRBD2
TGCGCCAGCAGCCAAGATTTAGGGACTAGCGACACCGGGGAGCTGTTTTTT	CASSQDLGTSDTGELFF	TRBV4-1	-	TRBJ2-2	TRBD2
TGTGCCAGCAGTCCATGGACAGGGCCCCCTGAAAAACTGTTTTTT	CASSPWTGPPEKLFF	TRBV27	-	TRBJ1-4	TRBD1
TGTGCCAGCAGCCATAGGTCAGACGGCTATAATTCACCCCTCCACTTT	CASSHRSDGYNSPLHF	TRBV14	-	TRBJ1-6	-
TGCGCCAGCAGCTTCCACGGGCAGGGGGATCCCGGCTACACCTTC	CASSFHGQGDPGYTF	TRBV5-1	-	TRBJ1-2	TRBD1
TGTGCCAGCGACCCACGGGAGGGTTGCTCTGGAAACACCATATATTTT	CASDPREGCSGNTIYF	TRBV5-6	-	TRBJ1-3	-
TGTGCCAGCGAGACGGGGTACGAGCAGTACTTC	CASETGYEQYF	TRBV28	-	TRBJ2-7	-
TGTGCCAGCAGCTTAGGGACCGCCTACGAGCAGTACTTC	CASSLGTAYEQYF	TRBV7-9	-	TRBJ2-7	-
TGTGCCAGCAGCCAAGCCCAGGGGTATCTCTACGAGCAGTACTTC	CASSQAQGYLYEQYF	TRBV14	-	TRBJ2-7	-
TGTGCCAGCAGTGCCGCAGGCCTTTCGGCCTTC	CASSAAGLSAF	TRBV6-5	-	TRBJ1-2	-
TGTGCCAGCAGTTACGGGACTGGCAGCTCCTACGAGCAGTACTTC	CASSYGTGSSYEQYF	TRBV27	-	TRBJ2-7	-
TGTGCCAGCAGTTACGGGGAGGAGGATTTATATGGCTACACCTTC	CASSYGEEDLYGYTF	TRBV6-6	-	TRBJ1-2	-
TGCGCCAGCAGCCCAACTAGCGGGGATCTCGGCAATGAGCAGTTCTTC	CASSPTSGDLGNEQFF	TRBV4-1	-	TRBJ2-1	TRBD2
TGCGCCAGCAGCCCCCAAGACAGGGCGGTCGACGAGCAGTACTTC	CASSPQDRAVDEQYF	TRBV4-1	-	TRBJ2-7	TRBD1
TGTGCCAGCAGTCGGACAGGGAGAATGGACATTCAGTACTTC	CASSRTGRMDIQYF	TRBV28	-	TRBJ2-4	TRBD1
TGTGCCAGCAGCTTAGAGCGGGTAATGAACACTGAAGCTTTCTTT	CASSLERVMNTEAFF	TRBV11-2	-	TRBJ1-1	-
TGTGCCTGGAGTGCGACAGGGGATGGGGAGCAGTACTTC	CAWSATGDGEQYF	TRBV30	-	TRBJ2-5	TRBD1
TGTGCCAGCAGGCCCACAGCCTACGAGCAGTACTTC	CASRPTAYEQYF	TRBV2	-	TRBJ2-7	-
TGTGCCAGCAGCGGTCAGGCGGGGGGCCCCACAGATACGCAGTATTTT	CASSGQAGGPTDTQYF	TRBV9	once	TRBJ2-3	TRBD2
TGTGCCAGCAGTTACTCGCCAGGGGCGAACACTGAAGCTTTCTTT	CASSYSPGANTEAFF	TRBV6-5	-	TRBJ1-1	-
TGTGCCAGCAGTCTTACGGGGTACGAGCAGTACTTC	CASSLTGYEQYF	TRBV25-1	-	TRBJ2-7	-
TGTGCCACCAGTCCGAGCTCTGGAAACACCATATATTTT	CATSPSSGNTIYF	TRBV15	once	TRBJ1-3	-
TGTGCCAGCAGTCATACTGGACAGGGGACCGAGCAGTACTTC	CASSHTGQGTEQYF	TRBV27	-	TRBJ2-7	TRBD1
TGCGCCAGTTGCGGGGCCACTGAAGCTTTCTTT	CASCGATEAFF	TRBV5-1	few	TRBJ1-1	-
TGTGCCTGGAGTAGGGGACACCTGAACACTGAAGCTTTCTTT	CAWSRGHLNTEAFF	TRBV30	once	TRBJ1-1	-
TGTGCCAGCAGCTGGGACCTCTACCACCCCCCCGGGGAGCTGTTTTTT	CASSWDLYHPPGELFF	TRBV7-9	-	TRBJ2-2	-
TGCAGCGTTGAGTCCAGCAATCAGCCCCAGCATTTT	CSVESSNQPQHF	TRBV29-1	-	TRBJ1-5	-
TGTGCCAGTAATTTTGCGGTCGTCTATGGCTACACCTTC	CASNFAVVYGYTF	TRBV19	-	TRBJ1-2	-
TGCGCCAGCAGCCAGGCCGGGACAGGGGCTCACGAGCAGTACTTC	CASSQAGTGAHEQYF	TRBV4-1	-	TRBJ2-7	TRBD1
TGTGCCAGTAGTATAGGCCACAATGAGCAGTTCTTC	CASSIGHNEQFF	TRBV19	-	TRBJ2-1	-
TGTGCCAGCAGCTTAGACAGCACCGGGGAGCTGTTTTTT	CASSLDSTGELFF	TRBV7-9	-	TRBJ2-2	-
TGTGCCAGCAGCTTTGGGGCTACTTATGGCTACACCTTC	CASSFGATYGYTF	TRBV5-4	-	TRBJ1-2	-
TGTGCCAGCAGTTACGGGGAAGGCACCGGGGAGCTGTTTTTT	CASSYGEGTGELFF	TRBV6-5	once	TRBJ2-2	-
TGCGCCAGCAGTCCCGGGACTAGCGGGGTCTCCTACAATGAGCAGTTCTTC	CASSPGTSGVSYNEQFF	TRBV10-1	-	TRBJ2-1	TRBD2
TGTGCCAGCAGCCGATCAGCGGGATTAACCTACAATGAGCAGTTCTTC	CASSRSAGLTYNEQFF	TRBV7-6	-	TRBJ2-1	TRBD2
TGTGCCAGCGGTATCCCCGCCCAAGGAGAGACCCAGTACTTC	CASGIPAQGETQYF	TRBV6-5	-	TRBJ2-5	-